These 6 T cell receptor beta chains originate from one sample sequenced in a study of Graves' ophthalmopathy and Graves' hyperthyroidism. From RNA, the CDR3 regions of TCR beta chains were amplified and sequenced. In the first round, RT-PCR was carried out with HTBI primers, and a multiplex PCR formed the second round. TCRdb re-derived calls from the multiplex PCR reads in MiXCR, one entry per CDR3 protein. The table records roughly 1.1 million distinct CDR3 sequences, around a third of them present only once. The sample consisted of peripheral blood or thyroid tissue (not recorded which). The source is an adult man with Graves' hyperthyroidism.

This chain joins TRBV19 and TRBJ2-7; 7 nucleotides match TRBD2. CDR1 and CDR2 from the germline V gene are LNHDA and SQIVND (reference sequence). The CDR3 covers 14 residues. V was clipped by 3 bases and J by 3 bases; unmatched bases: 5. The CDR3 here is CASSMGGNSYEQYF. In DNA form, the CDR3 reads TGTGCCAGTAGTATGGGAGGGAATAGCTACGAGCAGTACTTC.

This chain connects TRBV29-1 to TRBJ2-7; D is perhaps TRBD1 or TRBD2 (5 bases each). The CDR3 sequence is 14 residues long. V was shortened by 4 bases and J by 5 bases, with 18 bases between the two germline ends. Germline V CDR1 and CDR2: SQVTM, ANQGSEA. The CDR3 protein is CSVVRKRGVHEQYF. The DNA of the CDR3 is TGCAGCGTTGTAAGAAAGAGGGGAGTTCACGAGCAGTACTTC.

The gene calls are TRBV2 and TRBJ1-5; D is ambiguous. From germline, CDR1 is SNHLY and CDR2 FYNNEI. The CDR3 is 14 amino acids. Trimming cost V 4 bases and J 11 bases, with 18 bases left between them. CDR3 in amino acids: CASSVVGTQETQHF. In DNA, the CDR3 is TGTGCCAGCAGTGTTGTTGGAACACAAGAGACCCAGCATTTT.

The chain couples TRBV27 to TRBJ1-5, with 7 bases aligning to TRBD1. CDR3 size: 14 residues. CDR1 and CDR2 (germline): MNHEY, SMNVEV (reference sequence). V dropped 8 bases and J dropped 5; count of bases not matched to a gene: 9. The CDR3 region is CASRRRGLDQPQHF. The CDR3, as DNA: TGTGCCAGCCGAAGGAGGGGGCTGGATCAGCCCCAGCATTTT.

In regard to this clonotype: A much larger clone sits a single nucleotide away, making a read error possible. The genes are TRBV5-6 and TRBJ2-5, with D maybe TRBD1 (6 bases). V lost 6 bases to trimming and J lost 3 bases, with 18 bases between them. The CDR3 consists of 15 residues. The V gene's germline CDR1 is SGHDT and CDR2 YYEEEE. CDR3 in DNA: TGTGCCAGCATCGAGGACCGGGACAACAAAGAGACCCAGTACTTC. Translation: CASIEDRDNKETQYF.

The table lists this clonotype with many counts. This chain joins TRBV5-1 and TRBJ2-7; 8 bases are shared with TRBD1. The V gene's germline CDR1 is SGHRS and CDR2 YFSETQ. This CDR3 region has 14 residues. Trimming at V came to 4 bases and at J to 6 bases, leaving 9 bases not matched to a gene. CDR3 residues: CASSLADRGGEQYF. The DNA for the CDR3 is TGCGCCAGCAGCCTCGCAGACAGGGGCGGCGAGCAGTACTTC. Using reference TRBV5-1 and TRBJ2-7 for the parts outside the CDR3, the full variable domain is KAGVTQTPRYLIKTRGQQVTLSCSPISGHRSVSWYQQTPGQGLQFLFEYFSETQRNKGNFPGRFSGRQFSNSRSEMNVSTLELGDSALYLCASSLADRGGEQYFGPGTRLTVT.